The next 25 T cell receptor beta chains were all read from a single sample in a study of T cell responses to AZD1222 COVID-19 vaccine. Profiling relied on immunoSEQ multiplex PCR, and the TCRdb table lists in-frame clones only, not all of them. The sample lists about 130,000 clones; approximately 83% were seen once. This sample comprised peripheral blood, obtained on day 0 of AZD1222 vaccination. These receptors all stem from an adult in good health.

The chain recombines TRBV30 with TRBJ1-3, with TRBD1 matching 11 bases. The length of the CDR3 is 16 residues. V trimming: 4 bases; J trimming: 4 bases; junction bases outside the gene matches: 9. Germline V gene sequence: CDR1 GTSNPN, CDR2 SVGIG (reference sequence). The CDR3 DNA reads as TGTGCCTGGAAAAATAGGGACAGGGGGTTCGGAAACACCATATATTTT. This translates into CAWKNRDRGFGNTIYF.

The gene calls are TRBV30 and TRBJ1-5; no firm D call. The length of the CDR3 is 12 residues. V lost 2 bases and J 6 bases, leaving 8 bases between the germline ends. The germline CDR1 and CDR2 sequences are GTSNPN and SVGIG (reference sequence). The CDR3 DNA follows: TGTGCCTGGAGTAAGAGTTCTCAGCCCCAGCATTTT. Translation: CAWSKSSQPQHF. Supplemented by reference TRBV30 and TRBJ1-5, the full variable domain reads SQTIHQWPATLVQPVGSPLSLECTVEGTSNPNLYWYRQAAGRGLQLLFYSVGIGQISSEVPQNLSASRPQDRQFILSSKKLLLSDSGFYLCAWSKSSQPQHFGDGTRLSIL.

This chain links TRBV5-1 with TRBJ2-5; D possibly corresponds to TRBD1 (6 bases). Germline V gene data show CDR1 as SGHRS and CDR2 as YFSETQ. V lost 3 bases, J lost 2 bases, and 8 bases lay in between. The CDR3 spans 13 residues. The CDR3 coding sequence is TGCGCCAGCAGCTGGACAGTTCAAGAGACCCAGTACTTC. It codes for CASSWTVQETQYF. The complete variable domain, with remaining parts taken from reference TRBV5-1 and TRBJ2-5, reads KAGVTQTPRYLIKTRGQQVTLSCSPISGHRSVSWYQQTPGQGLQFLFEYFSETQRNKGNFPGRFSGRQFSNSRSEMNVSTLELGDSALYLCASSWTVQETQYFGPGTRLLVL.

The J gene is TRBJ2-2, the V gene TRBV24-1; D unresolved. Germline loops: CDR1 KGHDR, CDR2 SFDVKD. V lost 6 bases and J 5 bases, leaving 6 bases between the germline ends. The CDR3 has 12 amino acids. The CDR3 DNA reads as TGTGCCACCAGTCAAAGAACCGGGGAGCTGTTTTTT. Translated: CATSQRTGELFF.

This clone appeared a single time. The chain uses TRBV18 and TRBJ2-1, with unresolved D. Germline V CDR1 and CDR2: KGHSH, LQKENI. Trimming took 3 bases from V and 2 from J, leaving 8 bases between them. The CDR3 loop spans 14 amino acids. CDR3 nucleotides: TGTGCCAGCTCACCGAGCTATACCTACAATGAGCAGTTCTTC. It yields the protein CASSPSYTYNEQFF. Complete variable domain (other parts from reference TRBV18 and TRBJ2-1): NAGVMQNPRHLVRRRGQEARLRCSPMKGHSHVYWYRQLPEEGLKFMVYLQKENIIDESGMPKERFSAEFPKEGPSILRIQQVVRGDSAAYFCASSPSYTYNEQFFGPGTRLTVL.

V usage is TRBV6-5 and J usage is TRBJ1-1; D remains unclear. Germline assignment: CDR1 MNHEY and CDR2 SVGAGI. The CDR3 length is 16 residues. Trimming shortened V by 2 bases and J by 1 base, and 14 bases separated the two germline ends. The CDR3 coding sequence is TGTGCCAGCAGTTACGAGTTTCGGGAGGAGAACACTGAAGCTTTCTTT. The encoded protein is CASSYEFREENTEAFF.

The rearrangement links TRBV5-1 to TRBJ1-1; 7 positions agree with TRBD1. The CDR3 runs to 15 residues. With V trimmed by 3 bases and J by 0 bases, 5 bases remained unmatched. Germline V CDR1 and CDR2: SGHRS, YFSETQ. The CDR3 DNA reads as TGCGCCAGCAGCTCGCTGGGACAGATGAACACTGAAGCTTTCTTT. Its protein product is CASSSLGQMNTEAFF. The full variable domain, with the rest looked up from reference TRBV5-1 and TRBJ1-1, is KAGVTQTPRYLIKTRGQQVTLSCSPISGHRSVSWYQQTPGQGLQFLFEYFSETQRNKGNFPGRFSGRQFSNSRSEMNVSTLELGDSALYLCASSSLGQMNTEAFFGQGTRLTVV.

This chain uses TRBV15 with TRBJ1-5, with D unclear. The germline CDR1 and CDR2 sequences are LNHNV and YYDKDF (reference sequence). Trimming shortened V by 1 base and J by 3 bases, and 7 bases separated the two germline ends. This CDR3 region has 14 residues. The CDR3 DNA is TGTGCCACCAGCAGAGCGGGGTACAATCAGCCCCAGCATTTT. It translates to CATSRAGYNQPQHF.

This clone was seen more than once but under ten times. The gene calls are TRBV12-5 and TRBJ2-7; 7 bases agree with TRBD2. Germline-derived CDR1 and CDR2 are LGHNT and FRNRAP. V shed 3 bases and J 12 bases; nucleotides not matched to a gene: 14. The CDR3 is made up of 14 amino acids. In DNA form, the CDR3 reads TGTGCTAGTGGTTTCCCCACCACTCCGGGACTATCGTACTTC. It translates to CASGFPTTPGLSYF.

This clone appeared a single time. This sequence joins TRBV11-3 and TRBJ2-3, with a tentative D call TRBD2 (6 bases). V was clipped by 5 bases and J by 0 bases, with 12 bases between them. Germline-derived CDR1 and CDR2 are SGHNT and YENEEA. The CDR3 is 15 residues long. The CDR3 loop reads CASSAGTSSTDTQYF. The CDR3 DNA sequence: TGTGCCAGCAGCGCGGGGACGTCTAGCACAGATACGCAGTATTTT.

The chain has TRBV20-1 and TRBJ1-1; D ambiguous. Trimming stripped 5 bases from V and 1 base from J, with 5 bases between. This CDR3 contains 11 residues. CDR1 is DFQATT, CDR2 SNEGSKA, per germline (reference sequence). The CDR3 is CSALENTEAFF. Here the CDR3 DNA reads TGCAGTGCTCTGGAGAACACTGAAGCTTTCTTT.

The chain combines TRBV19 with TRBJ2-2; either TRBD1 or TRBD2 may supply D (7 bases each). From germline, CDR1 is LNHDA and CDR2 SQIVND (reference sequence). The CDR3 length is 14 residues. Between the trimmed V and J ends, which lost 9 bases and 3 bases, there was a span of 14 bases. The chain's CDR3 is CASKRDSYTGELFF. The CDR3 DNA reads TGTGCCAGCAAGCGGGACAGTTACACCGGGGAGCTGTTTTTT.

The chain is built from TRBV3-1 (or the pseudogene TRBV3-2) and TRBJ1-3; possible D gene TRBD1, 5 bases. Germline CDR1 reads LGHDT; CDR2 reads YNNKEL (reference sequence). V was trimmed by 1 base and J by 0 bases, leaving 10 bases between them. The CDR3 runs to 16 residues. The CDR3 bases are TGTGCCAGCAGCCAAGGACAGCGGAGCTCTGGAAACACCATATATTTT. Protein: CASSQGQRSSGNTIYF.

In nucleotides, the CDR3 is TGTGCCAGCAGTTTGAGGACAGAAGAGACCCAGTACTTC. This codes for CASSLRTEETQYF. The rearrangement links TRBV12-3 or TRBV12-4 to TRBJ2-5; TRBD1 might be the D (6 bases). V shed 3 bases and J shed 3 bases, with 8 bases lying between them. The CDR3 is 13 amino acids.

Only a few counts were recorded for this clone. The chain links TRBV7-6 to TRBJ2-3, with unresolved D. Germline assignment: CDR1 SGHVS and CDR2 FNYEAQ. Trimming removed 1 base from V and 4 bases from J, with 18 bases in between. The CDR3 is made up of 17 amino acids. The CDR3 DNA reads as TGTGCCAGCAGCTTAGGGGGTAGTACGGCACTATCAGATACGCAGTATTTT. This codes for CASSLGGSTALSDTQYF.

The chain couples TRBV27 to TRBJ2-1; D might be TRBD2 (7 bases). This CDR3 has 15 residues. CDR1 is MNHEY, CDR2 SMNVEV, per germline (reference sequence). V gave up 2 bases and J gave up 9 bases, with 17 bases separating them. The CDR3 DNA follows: TGTGCCAGCAGTTTAGCGGGGGCCGCCCTTGGTGAGCAGTTCTTC. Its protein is CASSLAGAALGEQFF.

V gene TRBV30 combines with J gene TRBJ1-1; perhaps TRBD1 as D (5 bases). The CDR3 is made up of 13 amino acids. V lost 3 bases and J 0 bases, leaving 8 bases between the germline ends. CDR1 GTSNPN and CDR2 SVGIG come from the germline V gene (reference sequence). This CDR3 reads CAWRGRVNTEAFF. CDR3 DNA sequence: TGTGCCTGGAGGGGCAGGGTGAACACTGAAGCTTTCTTT.

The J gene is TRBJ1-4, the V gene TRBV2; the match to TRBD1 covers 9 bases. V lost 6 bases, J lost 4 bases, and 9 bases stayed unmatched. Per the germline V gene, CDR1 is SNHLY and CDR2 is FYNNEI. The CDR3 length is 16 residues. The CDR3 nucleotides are TGTGCCAGCAGGGGACAGACAGGGGGGAATAATGAAAAACTGTTTTTT. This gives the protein CASRGQTGGNNEKLFF. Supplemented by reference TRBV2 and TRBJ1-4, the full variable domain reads EPEVTQTPSHQVTQMGQEVILRCVPISNHLYFYWYRQILGQKVEFLVSFYNNEISEKSEIFDDQFSVERPDGSNFTLKIRSTKLEDSAMYFCASRGQTGGNNEKLFFGSGTQLSVL.

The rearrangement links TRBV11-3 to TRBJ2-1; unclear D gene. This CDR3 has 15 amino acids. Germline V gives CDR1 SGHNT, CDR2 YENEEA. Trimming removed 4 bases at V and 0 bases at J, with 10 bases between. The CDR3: CASSSDRASYNEQFF. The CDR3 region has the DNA TGTGCCAGCAGCTCCGACCGGGCCTCCTACAATGAGCAGTTCTTC.

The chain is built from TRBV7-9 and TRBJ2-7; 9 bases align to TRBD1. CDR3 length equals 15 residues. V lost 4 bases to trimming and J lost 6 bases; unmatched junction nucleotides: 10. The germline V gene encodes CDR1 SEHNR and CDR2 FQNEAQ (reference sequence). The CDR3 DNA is TGTGCCAGCAGCTCACGGACAGGGGAGATTTCCGAGCAGTACTTC. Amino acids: CASSSRTGEISEQYF.

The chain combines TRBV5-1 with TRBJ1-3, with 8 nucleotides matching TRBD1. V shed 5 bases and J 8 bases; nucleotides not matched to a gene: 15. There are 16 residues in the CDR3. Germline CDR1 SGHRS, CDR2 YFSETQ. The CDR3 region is CASRDGVDRVRDTIYF. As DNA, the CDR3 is TGCGCCAGCAGAGATGGGGTGGACAGGGTACGGGACACCATATATTTT.

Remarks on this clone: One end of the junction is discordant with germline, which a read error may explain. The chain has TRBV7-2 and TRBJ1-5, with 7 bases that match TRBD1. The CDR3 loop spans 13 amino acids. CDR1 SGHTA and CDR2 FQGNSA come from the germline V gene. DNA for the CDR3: TGTGCCAGCAGCTTACAACCCGGGACAGAAATGAATTTT. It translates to CASSLQPGTEMNF.

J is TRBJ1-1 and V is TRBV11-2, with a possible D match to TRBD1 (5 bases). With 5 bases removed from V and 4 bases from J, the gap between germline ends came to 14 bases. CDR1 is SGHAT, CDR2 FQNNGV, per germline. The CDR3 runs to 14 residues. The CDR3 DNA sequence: TGTGCCAGCAGCCCCTGGGGCGGTGTCACTGAAGCTTTCTTT. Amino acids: CASSPWGGVTEAFF.

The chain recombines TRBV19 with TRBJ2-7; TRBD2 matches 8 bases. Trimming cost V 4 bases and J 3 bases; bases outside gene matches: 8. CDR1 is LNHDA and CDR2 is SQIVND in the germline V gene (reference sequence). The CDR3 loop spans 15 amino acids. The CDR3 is CASSTWRGASYEQYF. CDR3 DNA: TGTGCCAGTAGTACTTGGCGGGGGGCAAGCTACGAGCAGTACTTC. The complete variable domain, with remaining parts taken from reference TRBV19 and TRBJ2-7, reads DGGITQSPKYLFRKEGQNVTLSCEQNLNHDAMYWYRQDPGQGLRLIYYSQIVNDFQKGDIAEGYSVSREKKESFPLTVTSAQKNPTAFYLCASSTWRGASYEQYFGPGTRLTVT.

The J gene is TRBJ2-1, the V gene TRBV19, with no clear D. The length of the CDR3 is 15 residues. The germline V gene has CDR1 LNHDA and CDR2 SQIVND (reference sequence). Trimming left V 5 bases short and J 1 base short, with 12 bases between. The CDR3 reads CASSFSGQSYNEQFF. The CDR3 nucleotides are TGTGCCAGTAGTTTTTCCGGTCAGTCCTACAATGAGCAGTTCTTC.